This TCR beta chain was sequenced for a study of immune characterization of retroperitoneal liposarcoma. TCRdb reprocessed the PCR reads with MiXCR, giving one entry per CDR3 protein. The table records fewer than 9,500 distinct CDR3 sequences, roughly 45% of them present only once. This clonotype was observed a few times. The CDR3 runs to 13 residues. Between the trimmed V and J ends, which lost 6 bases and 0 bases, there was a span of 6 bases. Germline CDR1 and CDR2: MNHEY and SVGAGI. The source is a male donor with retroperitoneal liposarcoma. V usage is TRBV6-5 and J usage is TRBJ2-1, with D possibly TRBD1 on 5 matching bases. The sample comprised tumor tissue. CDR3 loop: CASRGVSYNEQFF. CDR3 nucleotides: TGTGCCAGCAGAGGGGTCTCCTACAATGAGCAGTTCTTC.